This entry lists 12 T cell receptor beta chains sequenced from one sample in a study of control samples from healthy donors and cancer patients. Method: immunoSEQ multiplex PCR; TCRdb's copy keeps in-frame clones and lacks some. The sample records over 150,000 clones, 90% to 95% being singletons. Sequencing was performed on blood. Receptors were obtained from a woman aged 18-30 years in good health.

The J gene is TRBJ1-2, the V gene TRBV7-8; 7 positions agree with TRBD1. Trimming cost V 4 bases and J 5 bases; bases outside gene matches: 10. CDR1 and CDR2 from the germline V gene are SGHVS and FQNEAQ. This CDR3 contains 15 residues. Written as DNA, the CDR3 is TGTGCCAGCAGCTCCTCCCGGACAGGTGTTTATGGCTACACCTTC. Translation: CASSSSRTGVYGYTF.

The rearrangement links TRBV28 to TRBJ1-2; tentative D call: TRBD1 (5 bases). V was cut by 4 bases and J by 7 bases, with 10 bases left in between. The germline CDR1 and CDR2 sequences are MDHEN and SYDVKM. The CDR3 is 12 residues long. Here the CDR3 reads CASSSGGFGYTF. The CDR3 region has the DNA TGTGCCAGCAGTTCTGGGGGATTTGGCTACACCTTC.

This clone appeared once. The chain combines TRBV28 with TRBJ1-5; the D is unclear. Germline V lookup: CDR1 MDHEN, CDR2 SYDVKM. The CDR3 covers 11 residues. Trimming cost V 4 bases and J 9 bases, with 7 bases left between them. The CDR3 spells CASSYRGPQHF. CDR3 sequence (DNA): TGTGCCAGCAGTTACCGGGGGCCCCAGCATTTT.

The chain recombines TRBV5-1 with TRBJ1-1; D call uncertain. The germline gives CDR1 SGHRS, CDR2 YFSETQ. The CDR3 is 12 amino acids. V lost 0 bases, J lost 6 bases, and 6 bases lay in between. The CDR3 sequence: CASSLAGPEAFF. CDR3 nucleotides: TGCGCCAGCAGCTTGGCCGGGCCTGAAGCTTTCTTT.

Notes on this clone: Additional DNA sequences in this sample encode the identical CDR3. The chain recombines TRBV6-5 with TRBJ2-2; the D is unclear. The CDR3 has 11 amino acids. The V end lost 8 bases, the J end lost 6 bases, and 7 bases lay between the germline ends. Germline loops: CDR1 MNHEY, CDR2 SVGAGI. CDR3 region: CASSRAGELFF. The CDR3 DNA sequence: TGTGCCAGCTCTCGCGCCGGGGAGCTGTTTTTT.

The chain employs TRBV19 and TRBJ1-3, with D unresolved. Germline V gene sequence: CDR1 LNHDA, CDR2 SQIVND (reference sequence). V gave up 5 bases and J gave up 0 bases, with 17 bases separating them. The length of the CDR3 is 17 residues. The CDR3 protein is CASSETPAASSGNTIYF. The DNA of the CDR3 is TGTGCCAGTAGTGAAACCCCCGCGGCGAGCTCTGGAAACACCATATATTTT.

The chain links TRBV5-1 to TRBJ2-7; TRBD2 aligns across 9 bases. Germline trimming cut 6 bases from V and 5 bases from J; bases unmatched to any gene: 9. The CDR3 loop spans 14 amino acids. Germline V gene lookup returns CDR1 SGHRS and CDR2 YFSETQ. The DNA for the CDR3 is TGCGCCAGCAATCCCGCGGGAGGGGTAAACGAGCAGTACTTC. Residues: CASNPAGGVNEQYF.

This clone occurred once. This chain links TRBV3-1 (or the pseudogene TRBV3-2) with TRBJ2-1; D not resolved. This CDR3 is built from 16 residues. Trimming left V 1 base short and J 5 bases short, with 15 bases between. The germline gives CDR1 LGHDT, CDR2 YNNKEL (reference sequence). CDR3 nucleotides: TGTGCCAGCAGCCAAGCACGCCCCCTAAGAGACAATGAGCAGTTCTTC. Translation gives CASSQARPLRDNEQFF.

J is TRBJ2-7 and V is TRBV10-1, with D tentatively TRBD1 (5 bases). The CDR3 covers 11 residues. Trimming left V 5 bases short and J 3 bases short, with 5 bases between. The germline gives CDR1 WNHNN, CDR2 SYGVQD (reference sequence). CDR3 sequence (DNA): TGCGCCAGCAGTCAGGGCTACGAGCAGTACTTC. This encodes CASSQGYEQYF.

The V call is TRBV29-1, the J call TRBJ1-1; TRBD1 matches 7 bases. Germline V gene sequence: CDR1 SQVTM, CDR2 ANQGSEA. The CDR3 is 12 residues long. V was clipped by 5 bases and J by 7 bases; unmatched bases: 7. CDR3 sequence reads: CSVSDRASEAFF. The CDR3 nucleotides are TGCAGCGTTTCTGACAGGGCAAGTGAAGCTTTCTTT.

The chain combines TRBV3-1 (or the pseudogene TRBV3-2) with TRBJ2-6; maybe TRBD1 (6 bases). This CDR3 spans 21 amino acids. Trimming removed 1 base from V and 0 bases from J, with 22 bases in between. The germline gives CDR1 LGHDT, CDR2 YNNKEL (reference sequence). For the CDR3, the DNA is TGTGCCAGCAGCCAAGGGGCGTGGAGGACAGCTACCCCCTCTGGGGCCAACGTCCTGACTTTC. Translating gives CASSQGAWRTATPSGANVLTF.

This clone was observed a single time. The chain is built from TRBV12-3 or TRBV12-4 and TRBJ1-2; D gene unclear. V gave up 1 base and J gave up 6 bases, with 9 bases separating them. This CDR3 has 13 amino acids. The CDR3 DNA is TGTGCCAGCAGTTTAGGGGATACGAATGGCTACACCTTC. This codes for CASSLGDTNGYTF.